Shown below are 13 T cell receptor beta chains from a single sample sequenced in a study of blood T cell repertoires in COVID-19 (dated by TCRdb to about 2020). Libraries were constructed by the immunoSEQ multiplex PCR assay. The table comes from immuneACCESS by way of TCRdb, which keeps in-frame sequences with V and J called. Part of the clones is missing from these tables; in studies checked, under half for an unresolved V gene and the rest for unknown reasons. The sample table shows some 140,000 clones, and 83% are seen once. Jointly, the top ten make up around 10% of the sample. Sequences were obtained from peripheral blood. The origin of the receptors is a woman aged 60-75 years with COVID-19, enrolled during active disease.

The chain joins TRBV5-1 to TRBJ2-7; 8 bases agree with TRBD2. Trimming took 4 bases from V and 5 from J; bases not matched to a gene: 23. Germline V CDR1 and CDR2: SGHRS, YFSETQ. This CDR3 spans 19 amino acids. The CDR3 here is CASSLWGGAGASIPNEQYF. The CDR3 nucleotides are TGCGCCAGCAGCCTGTGGGGTGGAGCGGGAGCAAGTATTCCTAACGAGCAGTACTTC.

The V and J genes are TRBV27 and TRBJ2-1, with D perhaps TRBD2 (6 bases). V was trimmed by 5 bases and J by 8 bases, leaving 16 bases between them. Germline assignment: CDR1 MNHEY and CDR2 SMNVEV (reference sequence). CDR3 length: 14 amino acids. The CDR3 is CASSDRASGDEQFF. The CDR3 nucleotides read TGTGCCAGCAGTGACCGGGCATCGGGAGATGAGCAGTTCTTC.

Here the CDR3 DNA reads TGTGCCAGCAGCTTGGGTACCCACAAACGGCCCCAGCATTTT. Translation: CASSLGTHKRPQHF. The chain combines TRBV5-6 with TRBJ1-5; no reliable D call. CDR3 length: 14 amino acids. Between the trimmed V and J ends, which lost 0 bases and 9 bases, there was a span of 13 bases. Germline CDR1 and CDR2: SGHDT and YYEEEE.

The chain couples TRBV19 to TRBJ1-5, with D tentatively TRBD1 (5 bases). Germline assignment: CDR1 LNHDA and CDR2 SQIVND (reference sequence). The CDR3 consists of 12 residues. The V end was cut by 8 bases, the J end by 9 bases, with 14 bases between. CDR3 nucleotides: TGTGCCAGTTCGGACAAAATGAGGCCCCAGCATTTT. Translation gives CASSDKMRPQHF.

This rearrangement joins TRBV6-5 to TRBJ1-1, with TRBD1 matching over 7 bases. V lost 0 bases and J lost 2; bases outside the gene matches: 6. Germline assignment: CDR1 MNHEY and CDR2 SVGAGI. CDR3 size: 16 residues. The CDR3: CASSYSGGQTNTEAFF. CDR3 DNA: TGTGCCAGCAGTTACTCGGGGGGACAGACAAACACTGAAGCTTTCTTT.

The CDR3 coding sequence is TGTGCCTGGACCGTACGGGGTACCTATGGCTACACCTTC. This gives the protein CAWTVRGTYGYTF. The gene calls are TRBV30 and TRBJ1-2; D gene unclear. Looked up from germline, CDR1 is GTSNPN and CDR2 is SVGIG (reference sequence). Trimming cost V 4 bases and J 4 bases, with 13 bases left between them. The CDR3 is 13 residues long.

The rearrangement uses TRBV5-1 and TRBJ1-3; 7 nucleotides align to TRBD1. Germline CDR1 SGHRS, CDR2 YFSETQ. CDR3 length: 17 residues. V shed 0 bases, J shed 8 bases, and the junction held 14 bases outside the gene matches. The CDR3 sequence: CASSLGNPRQGVDTIYF. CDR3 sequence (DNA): TGCGCCAGCAGCTTGGGAAATCCCCGACAGGGTGTTGACACCATATATTTT.

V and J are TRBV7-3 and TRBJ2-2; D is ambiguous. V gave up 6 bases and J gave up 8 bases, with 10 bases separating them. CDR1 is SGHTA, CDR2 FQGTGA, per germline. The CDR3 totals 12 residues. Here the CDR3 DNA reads TGTGCCAGCAGGGAGCGCGCGGGGGAGCTGTTTTTT. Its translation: CASRERAGELFF.

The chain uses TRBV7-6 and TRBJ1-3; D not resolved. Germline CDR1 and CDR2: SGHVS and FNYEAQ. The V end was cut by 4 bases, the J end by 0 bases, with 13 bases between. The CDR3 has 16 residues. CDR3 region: CASSSRGGLSGNTIYF. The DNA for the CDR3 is TGTGCCAGCAGCTCGCGGGGAGGACTCTCTGGAAACACCATATATTTT.

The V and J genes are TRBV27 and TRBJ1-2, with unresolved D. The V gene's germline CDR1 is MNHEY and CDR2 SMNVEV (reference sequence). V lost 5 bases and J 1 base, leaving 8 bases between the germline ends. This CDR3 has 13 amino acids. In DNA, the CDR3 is TGTGCCAGCAGTCCGCAGATTAACTATGGCTACACCTTC. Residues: CASSPQINYGYTF.

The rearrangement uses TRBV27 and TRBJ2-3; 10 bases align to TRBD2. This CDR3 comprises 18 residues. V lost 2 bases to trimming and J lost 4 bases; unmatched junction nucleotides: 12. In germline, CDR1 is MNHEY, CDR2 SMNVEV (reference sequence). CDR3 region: CASSLLSGRARGSDTQYF. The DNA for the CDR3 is TGTGCCAGCAGTTTACTAAGCGGGAGGGCCAGGGGATCAGATACGCAGTATTTT.

Written as DNA, the CDR3 is TGTGCCAGCAGCGTAGGGGTCATGGACAGGCCCAATTTGCGTTCACCCCTCCACTTT. Translation: CASSVGVMDRPNLRSPLHF. The chain recombines TRBV9 with TRBJ1-6; 7 positions agree with TRBD1. Losses at the gene ends were 0 bases for V and 9 bases for J; bases not matched to a gene: 18. Germline V gene sequence: CDR1 SGDLS, CDR2 YYNGEE. This CDR3 comprises 19 residues.

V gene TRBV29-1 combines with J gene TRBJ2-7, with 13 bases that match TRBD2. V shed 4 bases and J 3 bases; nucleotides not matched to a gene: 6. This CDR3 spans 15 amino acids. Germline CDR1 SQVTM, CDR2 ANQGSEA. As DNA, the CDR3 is TGCAGCGTTGCAGGACTAGCGGGAGAGTACTACGAGCAGTACTTC. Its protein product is CSVAGLAGEYYEQYF.